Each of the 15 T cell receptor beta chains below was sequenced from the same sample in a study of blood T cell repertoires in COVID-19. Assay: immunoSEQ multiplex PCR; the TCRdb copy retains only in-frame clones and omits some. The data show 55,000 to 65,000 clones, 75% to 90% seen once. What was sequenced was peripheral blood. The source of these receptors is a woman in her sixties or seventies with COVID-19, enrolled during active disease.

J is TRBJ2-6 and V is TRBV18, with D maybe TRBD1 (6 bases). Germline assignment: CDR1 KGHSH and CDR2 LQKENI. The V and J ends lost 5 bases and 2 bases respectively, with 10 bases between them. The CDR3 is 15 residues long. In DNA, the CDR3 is TGTGCCAGCTCAGACCGACAGGCTGGGGCCAACGTCCTGACTTTC. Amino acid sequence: CASSDRQAGANVLTF.

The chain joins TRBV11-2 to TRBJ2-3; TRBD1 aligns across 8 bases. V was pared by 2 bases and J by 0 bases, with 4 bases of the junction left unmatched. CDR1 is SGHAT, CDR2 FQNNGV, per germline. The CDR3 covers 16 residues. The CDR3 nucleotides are TGTGCCAGCAGCTTACCTACAGGGGGAAGCACAGATACGCAGTATTTT. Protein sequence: CASSLPTGGSTDTQYF.

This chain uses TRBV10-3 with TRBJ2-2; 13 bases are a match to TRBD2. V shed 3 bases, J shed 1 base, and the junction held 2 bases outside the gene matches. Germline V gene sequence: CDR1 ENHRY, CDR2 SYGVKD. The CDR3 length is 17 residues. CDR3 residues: CAISERLAGGNTGELFF. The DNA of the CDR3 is TGTGCCATCAGTGAACGACTAGCGGGGGGGAACACCGGGGAGCTGTTTTTT.

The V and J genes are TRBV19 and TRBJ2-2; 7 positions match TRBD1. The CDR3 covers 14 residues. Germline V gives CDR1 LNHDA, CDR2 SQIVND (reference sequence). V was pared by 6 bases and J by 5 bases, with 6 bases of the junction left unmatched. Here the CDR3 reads CASRIQQGTGELFF. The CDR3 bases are TGTGCCAGTAGAATACAACAGGGGACCGGGGAGCTGTTTTTT.

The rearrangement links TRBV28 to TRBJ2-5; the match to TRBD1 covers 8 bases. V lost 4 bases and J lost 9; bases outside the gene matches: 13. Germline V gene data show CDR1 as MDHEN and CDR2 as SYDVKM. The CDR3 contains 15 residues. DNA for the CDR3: TGTGCCAGCAGTTCACTGGGACAGGCCGTAGGGGCCCAGTACTTC. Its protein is CASSSLGQAVGAQYF.

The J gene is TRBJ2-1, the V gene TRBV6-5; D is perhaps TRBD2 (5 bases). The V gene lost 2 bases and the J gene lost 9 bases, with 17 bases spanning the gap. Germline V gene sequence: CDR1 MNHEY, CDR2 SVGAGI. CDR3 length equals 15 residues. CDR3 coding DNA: TGTGCCAGCAGTTACCCACAGCAGAGCGGACTTGAGCAGTTCTTC. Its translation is CASSYPQQSGLEQFF.

The DNA for the CDR3 is TGTGCCAGCAGTGAGCCCACTTGGGCAGGGTTTTCTTCACCCCTCCACTTT. Amino acids: CASSEPTWAGFSSPLHF. The rearrangement uses TRBV25-1 and TRBJ1-6; D is possibly TRBD1 (5 bases). The CDR3 contains 17 residues. Germline V gene lookup returns CDR1 MGHDK and CDR2 SYGVNS. V lost 3 bases and J 9 bases, leaving 21 bases between the germline ends.

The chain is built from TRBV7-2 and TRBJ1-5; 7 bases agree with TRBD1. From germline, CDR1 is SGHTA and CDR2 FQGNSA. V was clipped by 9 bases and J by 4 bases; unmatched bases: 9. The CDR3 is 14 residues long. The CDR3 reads CASGGGTANQPQHF. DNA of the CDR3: TGTGCCAGTGGTGGGGGGACAGCTAATCAGCCCCAGCATTTT.

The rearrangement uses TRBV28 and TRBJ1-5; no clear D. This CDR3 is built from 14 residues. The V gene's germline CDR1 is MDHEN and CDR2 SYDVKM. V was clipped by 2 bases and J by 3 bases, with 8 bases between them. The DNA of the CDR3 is TGTGCCAGCAGTTTAGCGGGGATCAATCAGCCCCAGCATTTT. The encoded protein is CASSLAGINQPQHF.

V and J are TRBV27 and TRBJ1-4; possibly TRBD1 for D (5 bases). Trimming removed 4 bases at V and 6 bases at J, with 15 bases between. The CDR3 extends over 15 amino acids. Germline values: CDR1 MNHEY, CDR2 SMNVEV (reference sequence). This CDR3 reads CASSSYGTLHEKLFF. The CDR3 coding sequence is TGTGCCAGCAGTTCCTACGGGACTCTCCATGAAAAACTGTTTTTT.

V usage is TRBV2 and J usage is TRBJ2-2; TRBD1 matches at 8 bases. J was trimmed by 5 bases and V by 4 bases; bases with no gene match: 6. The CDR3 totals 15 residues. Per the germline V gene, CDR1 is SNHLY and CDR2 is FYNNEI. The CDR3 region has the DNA TGTGCCAGCAGTGGAGGACAGGGTGGTACCGGGGAGCTGTTTTTT. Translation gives CASSGGQGGTGELFF.

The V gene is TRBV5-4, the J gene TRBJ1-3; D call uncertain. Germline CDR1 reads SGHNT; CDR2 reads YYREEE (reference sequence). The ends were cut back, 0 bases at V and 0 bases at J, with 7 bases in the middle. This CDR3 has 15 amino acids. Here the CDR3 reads CASSLGANSGNTIYF. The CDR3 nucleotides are TGTGCCAGCAGCTTGGGGGCTAACTCTGGAAACACCATATATTTT.

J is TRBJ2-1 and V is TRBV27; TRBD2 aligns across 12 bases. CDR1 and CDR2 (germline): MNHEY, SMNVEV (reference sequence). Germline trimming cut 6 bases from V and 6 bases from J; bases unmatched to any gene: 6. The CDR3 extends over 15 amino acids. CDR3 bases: TGTGCCAGCAGACCGGGACTAGCGGGCAGCAATGAGCAGTTCTTC. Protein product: CASRPGLAGSNEQFF.

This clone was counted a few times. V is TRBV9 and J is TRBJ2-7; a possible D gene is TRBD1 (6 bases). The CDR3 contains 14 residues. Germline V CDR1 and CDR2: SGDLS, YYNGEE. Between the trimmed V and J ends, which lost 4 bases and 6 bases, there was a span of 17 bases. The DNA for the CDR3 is TGTGCCAGCAGCCCCCGGACAGATTTGGGCGAGCAGTACTTC. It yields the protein CASSPRTDLGEQYF. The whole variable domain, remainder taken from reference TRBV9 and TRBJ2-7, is DSGVTQTPKHLITATGQRVTLRCSPRSGDLSVYWYQQSLDQGLQFLIQYYNGEERAKGNILERFSAQQFPDLHSELNLSSLELGDSALYFCASSPRTDLGEQYFGPGTRLTVT.

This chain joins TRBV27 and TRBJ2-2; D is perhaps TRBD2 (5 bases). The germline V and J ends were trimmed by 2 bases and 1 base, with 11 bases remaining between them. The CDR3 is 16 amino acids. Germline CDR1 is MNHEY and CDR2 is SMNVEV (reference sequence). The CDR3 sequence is CASSLISSGNTGELFF. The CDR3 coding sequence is TGTGCCAGCAGTTTAATATCCAGCGGGAACACCGGGGAGCTGTTTTTT.